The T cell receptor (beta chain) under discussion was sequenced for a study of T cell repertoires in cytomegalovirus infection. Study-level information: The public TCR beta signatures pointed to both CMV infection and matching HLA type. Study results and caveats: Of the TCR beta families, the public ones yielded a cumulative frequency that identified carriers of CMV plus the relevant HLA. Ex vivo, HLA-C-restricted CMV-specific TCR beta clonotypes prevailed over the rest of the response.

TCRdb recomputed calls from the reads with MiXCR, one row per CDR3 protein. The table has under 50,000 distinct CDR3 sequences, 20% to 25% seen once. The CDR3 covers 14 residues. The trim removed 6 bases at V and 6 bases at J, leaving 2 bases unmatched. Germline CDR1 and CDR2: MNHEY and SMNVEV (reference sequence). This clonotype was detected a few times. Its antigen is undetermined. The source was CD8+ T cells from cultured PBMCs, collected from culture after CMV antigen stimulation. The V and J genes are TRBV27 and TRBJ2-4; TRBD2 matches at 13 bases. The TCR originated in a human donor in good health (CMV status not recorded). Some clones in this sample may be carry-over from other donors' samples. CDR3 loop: CASRLAGGGNIQYF. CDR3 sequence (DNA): TGTGCCAGCAGACTAGCGGGAGGGGGAAACATTCAGTACTTC.